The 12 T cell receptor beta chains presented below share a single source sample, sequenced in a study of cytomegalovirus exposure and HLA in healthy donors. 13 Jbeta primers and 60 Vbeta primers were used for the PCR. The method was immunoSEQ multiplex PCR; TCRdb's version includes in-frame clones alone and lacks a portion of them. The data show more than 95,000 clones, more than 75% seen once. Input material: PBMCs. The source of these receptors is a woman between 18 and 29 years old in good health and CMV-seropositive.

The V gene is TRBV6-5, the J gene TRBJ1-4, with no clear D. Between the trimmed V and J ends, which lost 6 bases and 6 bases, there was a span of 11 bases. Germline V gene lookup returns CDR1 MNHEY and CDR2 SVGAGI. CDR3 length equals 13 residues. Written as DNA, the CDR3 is TGTGCCAGCAGGACAAGGCAGGATGAAAAACTGTTTTTT. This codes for CASRTRQDEKLFF.

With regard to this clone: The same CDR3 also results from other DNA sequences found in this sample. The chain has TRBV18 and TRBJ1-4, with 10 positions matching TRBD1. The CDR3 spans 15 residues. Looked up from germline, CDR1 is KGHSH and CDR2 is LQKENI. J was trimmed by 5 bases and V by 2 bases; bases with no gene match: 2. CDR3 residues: CASSPRGQGNEKLFF. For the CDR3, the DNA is TGTGCCAGCTCACCAAGGGGACAGGGGAATGAAAAACTGTTTTTT.

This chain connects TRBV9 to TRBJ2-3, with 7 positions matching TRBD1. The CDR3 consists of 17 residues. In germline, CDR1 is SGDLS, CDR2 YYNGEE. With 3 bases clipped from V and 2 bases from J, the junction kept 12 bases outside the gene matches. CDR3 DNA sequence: TGTGCCAGCAGCGCCTCCAACGGACAGGTCGCCACAGATACGCAGTATTTT. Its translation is CASSASNGQVATDTQYF.

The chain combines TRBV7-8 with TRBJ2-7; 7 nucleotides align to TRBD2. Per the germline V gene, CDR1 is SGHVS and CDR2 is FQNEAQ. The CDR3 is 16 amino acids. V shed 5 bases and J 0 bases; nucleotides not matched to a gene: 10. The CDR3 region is CASSPAGGVLSYEQYF. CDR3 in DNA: TGTGCCAGCAGCCCTGCTGGGGGGGTTCTCTCCTACGAGCAGTACTTC.

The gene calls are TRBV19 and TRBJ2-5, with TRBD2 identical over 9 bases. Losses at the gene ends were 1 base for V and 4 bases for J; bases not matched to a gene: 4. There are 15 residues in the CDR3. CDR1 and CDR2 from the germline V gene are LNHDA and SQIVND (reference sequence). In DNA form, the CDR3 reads TGTGCCAGTAGTATAGGGACTAGCGTCGGAGAGACCCAGTACTTC. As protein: CASSIGTSVGETQYF.

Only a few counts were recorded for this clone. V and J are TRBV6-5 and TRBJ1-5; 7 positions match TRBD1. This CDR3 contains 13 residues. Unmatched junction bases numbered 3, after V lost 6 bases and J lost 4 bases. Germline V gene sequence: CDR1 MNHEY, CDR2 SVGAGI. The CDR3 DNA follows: TGTGCCAGCAGAAAACAGGGGAATCAGCCCCAGCATTTT. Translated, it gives CASRKQGNQPQHF.

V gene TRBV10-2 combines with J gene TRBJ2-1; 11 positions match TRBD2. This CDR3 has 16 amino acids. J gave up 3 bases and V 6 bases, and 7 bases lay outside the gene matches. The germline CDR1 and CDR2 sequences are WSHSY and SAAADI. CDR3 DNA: TGCGCCAGCAGGCAATGGGGGACTAGCGGCTACAATGAGCAGTTCTTC. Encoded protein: CASRQWGTSGYNEQFF.

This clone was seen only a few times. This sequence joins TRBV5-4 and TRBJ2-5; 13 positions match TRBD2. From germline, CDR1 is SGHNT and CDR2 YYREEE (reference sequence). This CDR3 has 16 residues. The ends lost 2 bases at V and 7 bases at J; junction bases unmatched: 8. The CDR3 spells CASSLGTSGAPLTQYF. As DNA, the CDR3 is TGTGCCAGCAGCTTAGGGACTAGCGGGGCTCCATTGACCCAGTACTTC.

CDR3 in amino acids: CASSSGTSGQETQYF. CDR3 bases: TGTGCCAGCAGTTCAGGGACTAGCGGCCAAGAGACCCAGTACTTC. The rearrangement joins TRBV27 to TRBJ2-5, with TRBD2 matching over 11 bases. J lost 1 base, V lost 4 bases, and 2 bases had no gene match. The germline V gene has CDR1 MNHEY and CDR2 SMNVEV (reference sequence). The CDR3 is 15 amino acids.

The CDR3 bases are TGTGCCAGCAGCTTCCGCAGGGTCGATGAGCAGTTCTTC. Its translation: CASSFRRVDEQFF. The rearrangement joins TRBV7-6 to TRBJ2-1, with TRBD1 as a possible D gene (5 bases). Germline V gives CDR1 SGHVS, CDR2 FNYEAQ. V lost 3 bases, J lost 8 bases, and 11 bases lay in between. The CDR3 spans 13 residues.

CDR3 DNA: TGTGCCAGCAGCGGCCCTAGCGGGAGCCAGGGGTGGACAGATACGCAGTATTTT. The encoded protein is CASSGPSGSQGWTDTQYF. The chain carries TRBV9 and TRBJ2-3, with 10 bases lining up with TRBD2. V gave up 3 bases and J gave up 3 bases; unmatched junction bases: 13. The CDR3 length is 18 residues. Germline CDR1 SGDLS, CDR2 YYNGEE.

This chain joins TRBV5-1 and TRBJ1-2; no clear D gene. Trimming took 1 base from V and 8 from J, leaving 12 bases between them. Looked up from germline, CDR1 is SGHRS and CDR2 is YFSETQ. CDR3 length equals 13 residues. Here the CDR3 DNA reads TGCGCCAGCAGCTTGTCAATTACGGGAGGCTACACCTTC. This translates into CASSLSITGGYTF.